This is a list of T cell receptor beta chains from one sample in a study of blood T cells in healthy people across ages. Via MiXCR, TCRdb re-called the 5' RACE reads, giving one row per CDR3 protein. This sample has under 850,000 distinct CDR3 sequences, with under 40% found just once. The sequenced material came from blood. The receptors here all came from a man in his late teens or twenties in good health. CDR3s include the opening cysteine and the closing phenylalanine or tryptophan. A D gene is named only where the DNA matches it firmly. A clone size is listed for some rows: how often the clone was seen (once, few, many), or a class if it is expanded.

DNA: TGTGCCAGCAGTTTACTCCAGGGGGACAAGGATAATTCACCCCTCCACTTT; CDR3: CASSLLQGDKDNSPLHF; D: TRBD1; J: TRBJ1-6; size: .; V: TRBV12-3/TRBV12-4
DNA: TGTGCCAGCAGCTTACAGAAAGGGGGAATTGCGAACACCGGGGAGCTGTTTTTT; CDR3: CASSLQKGGIANTGELFF; D: .; J: TRBJ2-2; size: .; V: TRBV7-9
DNA: TGCAGTGCTAGAGATAATCTACAGGGGGCAAAAGAGACCCAGTACTTC; CDR3: CSARDNLQGAKETQYF; D: TRBD1; J: TRBJ2-5; size: many; V: TRBV20-1
DNA: TGTGCCAGCAGCCGAGGACTAGCGGGAAACGAAGAGACCCAGTACTTC; CDR3: CASSRGLAGNEETQYF; D: TRBD2; J: TRBJ2-5; size: .; V: TRBV6-5
DNA: TGTGCCAGCAGCTTTGCGGGTTCTGGGAATACGCAGTATTTT; CDR3: CASSFAGSGNTQYF; D: .; J: TRBJ2-3; size: once; V: TRBV7-2
DNA: TGTGCCAGCAGCTTAAGGAGCGGGTCGGGGGCTGGAGATACGCAGTATTTT; CDR3: CASSLRSGSGAGDTQYF; D: .; J: TRBJ2-3; size: few; V: TRBV13
DNA: TGTGCCAGCAGTTTAGCTCGAGACAGGGGGCAGGACACTGAAGCTTTCTTT; CDR3: CASSLARDRGQDTEAFF; D: TRBD1; J: TRBJ1-1; size: .; V: TRBV12-3/TRBV12-4
DNA: TGCAGTGCTAGTCGCAGGGGGAATGAGCAGTTCTTC; CDR3: CSASRRGNEQFF; D: TRBD1; J: TRBJ2-1; size: many; V: TRBV20-1
DNA: TGTGCCAGTAGCCCCGGGTTAGGACAGGGGGCAAAAAATAACTATGGCTACACCTTC; CDR3: CASSPGLGQGAKNNYGYTF; D: TRBD1; J: TRBJ1-2; size: .; V: TRBV25-1
DNA: TGTGCCAGCAGTTATTGGGGGGCGGCGGATCAGCCCCAGCATTTT; CDR3: CASSYWGAADQPQHF; D: .; J: TRBJ1-5; size: .; V: TRBV27
DNA: TGTGCCAGCGCGAAATTAACTTCCAGGGGGGTGAACACTGAAGCTTTCTTT; CDR3: CASAKLTSRGVNTEAFF; D: TRBD1; J: TRBJ1-1; size: .; V: TRBV14
DNA: TGTGCCAGCAACCCGCAGGACAGGGTGGGCTATGGCTACACCTTC; CDR3: CASNPQDRVGYGYTF; D: TRBD1; J: TRBJ1-2; size: few; V: TRBV2
DNA: TGTGCCAGCGGGACTAGCGGGGGGGCCCAGGATGAGCAGTTCTTC; CDR3: CASGTSGGAQDEQFF; D: TRBD2; J: TRBJ2-1; size: many; V: TRBV10-3
DNA: TGTGCCTGGAGTCCCGGACTAGCGTCCTCCTACAATGAGCAGTACTTC; CDR3: CAWSPGLASSYNEQYF; D: TRBD2; J: TRBJ2-7; size: .; V: TRBV30
DNA: TGTGCCAGCAGCTTAAGGGGCTTAGGGGCAAGCTCTGGGGCCAACGTCCTGACTTTC; CDR3: CASSLRGLGASSGANVLTF; D: .; J: TRBJ2-6; size: .; V: TRBV7-3
DNA: TGTGCCAGCAGTTTAGCGGCGGGGACAGCCGCTAATCAGCCCCAGCATTTT; CDR3: CASSLAAGTAANQPQHF; D: TRBD1; J: TRBJ1-5; size: few; V: TRBV12-3/TRBV12-4
DNA: TGCGCCAGCAGCCAAGAGGCGGGGGCAGCCCTTGTGGAGGCTTTCTTT; CDR3: CASSQEAGAALVEAFF; D: .; J: TRBJ1-1; size: .; V: TRBV4-1
DNA: TGCGCCAGCAGCCCGCCCCTAGCGGGGTACAATGAGCAGTACTTC; CDR3: CASSPPLAGYNEQYF; D: TRBD2; J: TRBJ2-7; size: .; V: TRBV5-1
DNA: TGCGCCAGCAGCCCTACGCAGGGAAACAATTCACCCCTCCACTTT; CDR3: CASSPTQGNNSPLHF; D: .; J: TRBJ1-6; size: few; V: TRBV5-1
DNA: TGTGCCAGCAGCAAAGATGGGGAAACGGGCCCCAAAAACATTCAGTACTTC; CDR3: CASSKDGETGPKNIQYF; D: .; J: TRBJ2-4; size: few; V: TRBV21-1
DNA: TGCAGCGTTGAGGGGAGGGGAGACCAAGAGACCCAGTACTTC; CDR3: CSVEGRGDQETQYF; D: TRBD2; J: TRBJ2-5; size: .; V: TRBV29-1
DNA: TGTGCCAGCAGTGCAGTGGGGTCTAGCACAGATACGCAGTATTTT; CDR3: CASSAVGSSTDTQYF; D: .; J: TRBJ2-3; size: many; V: TRBV2
DNA: TGCAGTGCTAGAGGGGTAAGGGACAGCCGCCAATCTAACTATGGCTACACCTTC; CDR3: CSARGVRDSRQSNYGYTF; D: TRBD1; J: TRBJ1-2; size: few; V: TRBV20-1
DNA: TGTGCCACCAGCAGTTCCAAGGGGACTAGCGGATCCTACGAGCAGTACTTC; CDR3: CATSSSKGTSGSYEQYF; D: TRBD2; J: TRBJ2-7; size: .; V: TRBV15
DNA: TGTGCCAGCACCATAGGACTAGGGAGGATAGGAGAGGATGGTAGCACAGATACGCAGTATTTT; CDR3: CASTIGLGRIGEDGSTDTQYF; D: TRBD2; J: TRBJ2-3; size: .; V: TRBV28
DNA: TGCAGTGCTACCCCGGGACAGCAATCCTATGGCTACACCTTC; CDR3: CSATPGQQSYGYTF; D: TRBD1; J: TRBJ1-2; size: many; V: TRBV20-1
DNA: TGCGCCAGCAGCATGTTTAGCGGGAGAGAGACCCAGTACTTC; CDR3: CASSMFSGRETQYF; D: TRBD2; J: TRBJ2-5; size: .; V: TRBV5-1
DNA: TGTGCCACCAGCAGAGATTATATCCTAGAGACCCAGTACTTC; CDR3: CATSRDYILETQYF; D: .; J: TRBJ2-5; size: many; V: TRBV15
DNA: TGTACCAGCAGTTTGCGACAGTTCCCAGATACGCAGTATTTT; CDR3: CTSSLRQFPDTQYF; D: .; J: TRBJ2-3; size: .; V: TRBV12-3/TRBV12-4
DNA: TGTGCCAGCAGCTCTGGACAGCTTAATTCACCCCTCCACTTT; CDR3: CASSSGQLNSPLHF; D: .; J: TRBJ1-6; size: .; V: TRBV7-2
DNA: TGCGCCAGCACGTCCCAGGCGGGGGCGCAATATGGCTACACCTTC; CDR3: CASTSQAGAQYGYTF; D: .; J: TRBJ1-2; size: .; V: TRBV4-1
DNA: TGCGCCAGCAGCCAAGAGAGGGGGGGAAGCCCTGTCGGTGAGCAGTACTTC; CDR3: CASSQERGGSPVGEQYF; D: .; J: TRBJ2-5; size: .; V: TRBV4-1
DNA: TGTGCCAGCCGTGATTCCAGGGGGCAGTACACCGGGGAGCTGTTTTTT; CDR3: CASRDSRGQYTGELFF; D: TRBD1; J: TRBJ2-2; size: .; V: TRBV7-2
DNA: TGTGCCAGCAGTCTACAACACGCGCAGGGCTACAATGAGCAGTACTTC; CDR3: CASSLQHAQGYNEQYF; D: .; J: TRBJ2-7; size: .; V: TRBV12-3/TRBV12-4
DNA: TGCGTCAGCAGCCCCTCTTTCGGGGGAACTGGAAACACCATATATTTT; CDR3: CVSSPSFGGTGNTIYF; D: .; J: TRBJ1-3; size: once; V: TRBV5-1
DNA: TGCGCCAGCAGCCAAGAGGCCACGGTTAGCAATCAGCCCCAGCATTTT; CDR3: CASSQEATVSNQPQHF; D: .; J: TRBJ1-5; size: few; V: TRBV4-1
DNA: TGTGCCTGCTCCCTGGGTTCCCCCGGGGAGCTGTTTTTT; CDR3: CACSLGSPGELFF; D: .; J: TRBJ2-2; size: few; V: TRBV30
DNA: TGTGCCAGCAGCGTAGCCCCTTCGCTCGCAGATACGCAGTATTTT; CDR3: CASSVAPSLADTQYF; D: .; J: TRBJ2-3; size: .; V: TRBV9
DNA: TGTGCCAGCAGCGGACGGACAGGGGAAGCAGATACGCAGTATTTT; CDR3: CASSGRTGEADTQYF; D: TRBD1; J: TRBJ2-3; size: .; V: TRBV9
DNA: TGTGCCAGCAGTGAGTGGGACAGGGGTACAGATACGCAGTATTTT; CDR3: CASSEWDRGTDTQYF; D: TRBD1; J: TRBJ2-3; size: .; V: TRBV6-1
DNA: TGTGCCAGCAGTTGCCCCGTCGACTATGGCTACACCTTC; CDR3: CASSCPVDYGYTF; D: .; J: TRBJ1-2; size: .; V: TRBV6-2/TRBV6-3
DNA: TGTGCCAGCAGCTACAATCGACAGGGGGCGAATGAGCAGTTCTTC; CDR3: CASSYNRQGANEQFF; D: TRBD1; J: TRBJ2-1; size: .; V: TRBV6-6
DNA: TGCAGTGCTAGACCGGGTGGGGCCGGGGAGACCCAGTACTTC; CDR3: CSARPGGAGETQYF; D: .; J: TRBJ2-5; size: few; V: TRBV20-1
DNA: TGCAGTGCTAGGACCGGGCAGGGGATCACTGAAGCTTTCTTT; CDR3: CSARTGQGITEAFF; D: .; J: TRBJ1-1; size: few; V: TRBV20-1
DNA: TGTGCCATCAGTGAAGACAGGGGGCGAGCTTTCTTT; CDR3: CAISEDRGRAFF; D: TRBD1; J: TRBJ1-1; size: .; V: TRBV10-3
DNA: TGCGCCAGCAGCCAAGATAGCCGGGGGCGAGCGGGCACAGATACGCAGTATTTT; CDR3: CASSQDSRGRAGTDTQYF; D: .; J: TRBJ2-3; size: few; V: TRBV4-3
DNA: TGTGCCAGCAGCCCCCTCGACAGGGGGCTTGACGGGGAGCTGTTTTTT; CDR3: CASSPLDRGLDGELFF; D: TRBD1; J: TRBJ2-2; size: .; V: TRBV6-6
DNA: TGTGCCAGCACCAAGAGGGGCTGGCGCACTGAAGCTTTCTTT; CDR3: CASTKRGWRTEAFF; D: .; J: TRBJ1-1; size: few; V: TRBV28
DNA: TGCGCCAGCAGCCAAGAAGGCAGGGGGGGTTACAATGAGCAGTTCTTC; CDR3: CASSQEGRGGYNEQFF; D: .; J: TRBJ2-1; size: many; V: TRBV4-3
DNA: TGCAGGGCTGAAAGTGAGGAGGATGGCTACACCTTC; CDR3: CRAESEEDGYTF; D: .; J: TRBJ1-2; size: .; V: TRBV20-1